What follows are 17 T cell receptor beta chains derived from one specimen sequenced in a study of blood T cell repertoires in COVID-19. Profiled with immunoSEQ multiplex PCR; TCRdb holds only in-frame clones, not every one. The sample has 240,000 or so clones; around 89% are singletons. Material: PBMCs or T cells enriched from blood (not recorded which). These receptors were obtained from a man aged 35 to 55 who had recovered from COVID-19.

This clone was seen a single time. The rearrangement joins TRBV19 to TRBJ2-1, with 11 bases lining up with TRBD2. This CDR3 region has 14 residues. The ends lost 8 bases at V and 6 bases at J; junction bases unmatched: 6. Germline V gives CDR1 LNHDA, CDR2 SQIVND (reference sequence). CDR3 DNA: TGTGCCAGTTGCCCTAGCGGGAGGTTCAATGAGCAGTTCTTC. It encodes CASCPSGRFNEQFF.

The chain has TRBV28 and TRBJ2-3; D remains unclear. This CDR3 contains 10 residues. V dropped 7 bases and J dropped 7 bases, with 6 bases sitting between them. Germline V gene data show CDR1 as MDHEN and CDR2 as SYDVKM. The DNA for the CDR3 is TGTGCCAGCATGAGGAATACGCAGTATTTT. This gives the protein CASMRNTQYF. Full variable domain (remainder filled in from reference TRBV28 and TRBJ2-3): DVKVTQSSRYLVKRTGEKVFLECVQDMDHENMFWYRQDPGLGLRLIYFSYDVKMKEKGDIPEGYSVSREKKERFSLILESASTNQTSMYLCASMRNTQYFGPGTRLTVL.

This chain links TRBV11-3 with TRBJ2-7, with 9 bases aligning to TRBD1. Trimming cost V 5 bases and J 3 bases; bases outside gene matches: 5. The CDR3 spans 14 residues. Germline V gene data show CDR1 as SGHNT and CDR2 as YENEEA. DNA of the CDR3: TGTGCCAGCAGCCCACTGACAGGGGGCTACGAGCAGTACTTC. Protein: CASSPLTGGYEQYF.

The genes are TRBV5-4 and TRBJ1-2; D perhaps matches TRBD1 (6 bases). Germline CDR1 is SGHNT and CDR2 is YYREEE (reference sequence). The germline V and J ends were trimmed by 0 bases and 7 bases, with 10 bases remaining between them. The CDR3 runs 13 residues. DNA of the CDR3: TGTGCCAGCAGCTTGGACAGGGTTGGTGGCTACACCTTC. Translated, it gives CASSLDRVGGYTF.

This clone was recorded once. V usage is TRBV7-8 and J usage is TRBJ2-1, with 9 positions matching TRBD2. V lost 5 bases, J lost 6 bases, and 8 bases stayed unmatched. The length of the CDR3 is 15 residues. The germline V gene has CDR1 SGHVS and CDR2 FQNEAQ. CDR3 residues: CASSQRLAVLNEQFF. The CDR3 bases are TGTGCCAGCAGCCAACGACTAGCGGTTCTCAATGAGCAGTTCTTC.

The J gene is TRBJ1-2, the V gene TRBV18, with a tentative D call TRBD1 (6 bases). The germline V gene encodes CDR1 KGHSH and CDR2 LQKENI. The CDR3 runs to 14 residues. V gave up 1 base and J gave up 6 bases, with 12 bases separating them. The CDR3: CASSPRQDFDGYTF. CDR3 in DNA: TGTGCCAGCTCACCACGACAGGATTTCGATGGCTACACCTTC.

CDR3 in amino acids: CASSSSRAASPLHF. In nucleotides, the CDR3 is TGTGCCAGCAGCTCTTCGAGGGCGGCTTCACCCCTCCACTTT. This chain joins TRBV11-3 and TRBJ1-6, with no clear D. The V end was cut by 4 bases, the J end by 9 bases, with 13 bases between. Germline V CDR1 and CDR2: SGHNT, YENEEA. The CDR3 has 14 amino acids. The entire variable domain, with the rest obtained from reference TRBV11-3 and TRBJ1-6, is as follows: EAGVVQSPRYKIIEKKQPVAFWCNPISGHNTLYWYLQNLGQGPELLIRYENEEAVDDSQLPKDRFSAERLKGVDSTLKIQPAELGDSAVYLCASSSSRAASPLHFGNGTRLTVT.

This clone showed up just a few times. The chain couples TRBV14 to TRBJ1-6, with D maybe TRBD1 (5 bases). V dropped 0 bases and J dropped 7 bases, with 7 bases sitting between them. The CDR3 extends over 14 amino acids. Germline assignment: CDR1 SGHDN and CDR2 FVKESK. CDR3 DNA: TGTGCCAGCAGCCAAGAACGGGGGAATTCACCCCTCCACTTT. Encoded protein: CASSQERGNSPLHF.

V gene TRBV20-1 combines with J gene TRBJ1-1, with 7 bases lining up with TRBD1. The CDR3 spans 15 residues. Trimming cost V 3 bases and J 10 bases; bases outside gene matches: 17. CDR1 and CDR2 (germline): DFQATT, SNEGSKA (reference sequence). CDR3 sequence reads: CSASPSGGGAGVAFF. The DNA of the CDR3 is TGCAGTGCTAGTCCCTCTGGAGGGGGCGCCGGCGTAGCTTTCTTT.

The chain joins TRBV18 to TRBJ2-7; D unclear. Germline V gives CDR1 KGHSH, CDR2 LQKENI. Trimming left V 2 bases short and J 0 bases short, with 11 bases between. There are 15 residues in the CDR3. CDR3 sequence reads: CASSPFQQSSYEQYF. The CDR3 coding sequence is TGTGCCAGCTCACCATTTCAACAGAGCTCCTACGAGCAGTACTTC. Using reference TRBV18 and TRBJ2-7 for the parts outside the CDR3, the full variable domain is NAGVMQNPRHLVRRRGQEARLRCSPMKGHSHVYWYRQLPEEGLKFMVYLQKENIIDESGMPKERFSAEFPKEGPSILRIQQVVRGDSAAYFCASSPFQQSSYEQYFGPGTRLTVT.

Notes on this clone: Sequence at one end of the junction differs from germline and may be a read error. The chain recombines TRBV27 with TRBJ2-4; TRBD1 matches at 8 bases. Germline V CDR1 and CDR2: MNHEY, SMNVEV (reference sequence). The CDR3 has 16 residues. The CDR3 region has the DNA TGTGCCAGCAGGGGTTTATCGACAGGGGACAAACACATTCAGTACTTC. Encoded protein: CASRGLSTGDKHIQYF.

This chain joins TRBV9 and TRBJ2-7; D perhaps matches TRBD1 (6 bases). From germline, CDR1 is SGDLS and CDR2 YYNGEE. This CDR3 comprises 15 residues. V was trimmed by 2 bases and J by 0 bases, leaving 12 bases between them. The CDR3 loop is CASSVGALSSYEQYF. CDR3 DNA sequence: TGTGCCAGCAGCGTGGGGGCCTTAAGCTCCTACGAGCAGTACTTC. Supplemented by reference TRBV9 and TRBJ2-7, the full variable domain reads DSGVTQTPKHLITATGQRVTLRCSPRSGDLSVYWYQQSLDQGLQFLIQYYNGEERAKGNILERFSAQQFPDLHSELNLSSLELGDSALYFCASSVGALSSYEQYFGPGTRLTVT.

This chain connects TRBV7-2 to TRBJ2-6; 8 nucleotides agree with TRBD1. The length of the CDR3 is 19 residues. Germline V gives CDR1 SGHTA, CDR2 FQGNSA. V was pared by 2 bases and J by 1 base, with 10 bases of the junction left unmatched. The CDR3 loop is CASSLIFVTGVSGANVLTF. DNA of the CDR3: TGTGCCAGCAGCTTAATTTTTGTGACAGGGGTATCTGGGGCCAACGTCCTGACTTTC.

J is TRBJ1-4 and V is TRBV19, with a tentative D call TRBD1 (6 bases). V was clipped by 4 bases and J by 5 bases, with 11 bases between them. Germline lookup yields CDR1 LNHDA and CDR2 SQIVND (reference sequence). The CDR3 covers 14 residues. The CDR3 sequence: CASSKGGANEKLFF. The DNA of the CDR3 is TGTGCCAGTAGTAAGGGGGGGGCGAATGAAAAACTGTTTTTT.

This chain links TRBV15 with TRBJ1-3; perhaps TRBD1 as D (6 bases). Trimming left V 3 bases short and J 0 bases short, with 6 bases between. From germline, CDR1 is LNHNV and CDR2 YYDKDF (reference sequence). The CDR3 extends over 14 amino acids. CDR3 nucleotides: TGTGCCACCAGCAGGGACAGCTCTGGAAACACCATATATTTT. Protein sequence: CATSRDSSGNTIYF. The entire variable domain, with the rest obtained from reference TRBV15 and TRBJ1-3, is as follows: DAMVIQNPRYQVTQFGKPVTLSCSQTLNHNVMYWYQQKSSQAPKLLFHYYDKDFNNEADTPDNFQSRRPNTSFCFLDIRSPGLGDTAMYLCATSRDSSGNTIYFGEGSWLTVV.

CDR3 nucleotide sequence: TGTGCCAGCAGCGAATACGGTGACTATGGCTACACCTTC. Protein product: CASSEYGDYGYTF. The chain recombines TRBV9 with TRBJ1-2; D is uncertain. The length of the CDR3 is 13 residues. The germline V gene has CDR1 SGDLS and CDR2 YYNGEE. Trimming removed 3 bases from V and 3 bases from J, with 9 bases in between.

The V gene is TRBV12-3 or TRBV12-4, the J gene TRBJ1-2; 8 bases agree with TRBD1. J was trimmed by 5 bases and V by 4 bases; bases with no gene match: 3. This CDR3 has 13 residues. The CDR3 spells CASSSDRGYGYTF. DNA for the CDR3: TGTGCCAGCAGTTCTGACAGGGGATATGGCTACACCTTC.